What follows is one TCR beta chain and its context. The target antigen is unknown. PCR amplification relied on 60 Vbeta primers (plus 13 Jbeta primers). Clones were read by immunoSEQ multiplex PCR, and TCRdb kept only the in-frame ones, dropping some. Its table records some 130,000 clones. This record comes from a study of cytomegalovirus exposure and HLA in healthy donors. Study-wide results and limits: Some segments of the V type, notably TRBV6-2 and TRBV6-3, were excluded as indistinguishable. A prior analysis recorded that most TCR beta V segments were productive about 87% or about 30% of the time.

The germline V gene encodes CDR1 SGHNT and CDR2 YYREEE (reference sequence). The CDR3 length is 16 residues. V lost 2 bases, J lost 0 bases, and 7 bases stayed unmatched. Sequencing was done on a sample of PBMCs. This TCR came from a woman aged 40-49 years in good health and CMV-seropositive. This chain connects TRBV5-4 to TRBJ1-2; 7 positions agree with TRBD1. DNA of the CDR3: TGTGCCAGCAGCTTCCTAACAGGGGTCTCTAACTATGGCTACACCTTC. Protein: CASSFLTGVSNYGYTF.